These T cell receptor beta chains were read from a single sample in a study of Graves' ophthalmopathy and Graves' hyperthyroidism. A single record per CDR3 protein comes from TCRdb applying MiXCR to the multiplex PCR reads. In the table there are a few hundred thousand distinct CDR3 sequences, 15% of which are singletons. The sample comprised peripheral blood. All receptors come from a woman between 18 and 30 years old with stable Graves' hyperthyroidism. CDR3s include the opening cysteine and the closing phenylalanine or tryptophan. Each record gives: V gene, clone size, J gene, D gene, CDR3 DNA, CDR3 protein. The D gene is left open where the match is weak. Part of the rows lack a size; the others show once, few, many or a class for expanded clones.

V gene: TRBV19
clone size: many
J gene: TRBJ1-6
D gene: -
CDR3 DNA: TGTGCCAGTAGTCTATTAACGGGGGATAATTCACCCCTCCACTTT
CDR3 protein: CASSLLTGDNSPLHF

V gene: TRBV12-3/TRBV12-4
clone size: many
J gene: TRBJ2-2
D gene: -
CDR3 DNA: TGTGCCAGCAGTTTGAGGCCCGATGGCGGGGAGCTGTTTTTT
CDR3 protein: CASSLRPDGGELFF

V gene: TRBV6-1
clone size: many
J gene: TRBJ1-2
D gene: -
CDR3 DNA: TGTGCCAGCAGGGACCCCCCTAACTATGGCTACACCTTC
CDR3 protein: CASRDPPNYGYTF

V gene: TRBV5-1
clone size: -
J gene: TRBJ2-2
D gene: TRBD2
CDR3 DNA: TGCGCCAGCAGCTCGGGGGGGGCATACACCGGGGAGCTGTTTTTT
CDR3 protein: CASSSGGAYTGELFF

V gene: TRBV2
clone size: many
J gene: TRBJ1-1
D gene: TRBD1
CDR3 DNA: TGTGCCAGCAGTGAAGACAGGGGTTGGACTGAAGCTTTCTTT
CDR3 protein: CASSEDRGWTEAFF

V gene: TRBV6-1
clone size: -
J gene: TRBJ1-1
D gene: -
CDR3 DNA: TGTGCCAGCAGCAAGACCGGCGAAGCTTTCTTT
CDR3 protein: CASSKTGEAFF

V gene: TRBV28
clone size: -
J gene: TRBJ2-5
D gene: TRBD1
CDR3 DNA: TGTGCCAGCAGTTTACAGGGGGCCGGAGGAGAGACCCAGTACTTC
CDR3 protein: CASSLQGAGGETQYF

V gene: TRBV29-1
clone size: once
J gene: TRBJ2-5
D gene: TRBD2
CDR3 DNA: TGCAGCGTTGAAGATCCCGGGGGGGGGCATGGAGAGACCCAGTACTTC
CDR3 protein: CSVEDPGGGHGETQYF

V gene: TRBV11-3
clone size: many
J gene: TRBJ2-5
D gene: TRBD2
CDR3 DNA: TGTGCCAGCAGCTTGATTAGCCGGGGGGGCGGAGAGACCCAGTACTTC
CDR3 protein: CASSLISRGGGETQYF

V gene: TRBV4-1
clone size: few
J gene: TRBJ1-1
D gene: -
CDR3 DNA: TGCGCCAGCAGCAACACCAGGGGCGGCGCTGAAGCTTTCTTT
CDR3 protein: CASSNTRGGAEAFF

V gene: TRBV6-2/TRBV6-3
clone size: many
J gene: TRBJ1-1
D gene: -
CDR3 DNA: TGTGCCAGCAGTTACAGGGGAAAGTCTGAAGCTTCCTTT
CDR3 protein: CASSYRGKSEASF

V gene: TRBV2
clone size: many
J gene: TRBJ1-1
D gene: -
CDR3 DNA: TGTGCCAGCACCCTCCCTCGGCGGGGGCCTGAAGCTTTCTTT
CDR3 protein: CASTLPRRGPEAFF

V gene: TRBV6-5
clone size: many
J gene: TRBJ1-1
D gene: -
CDR3 DNA: TGTGCCAGTCTTCAAGACTCTGAAGCTTTCTTT
CDR3 protein: CASLQDSEAFF

V gene: TRBV4-1
clone size: few
J gene: TRBJ1-1
D gene: TRBD1
CDR3 DNA: TGCGCCAGCAGCCAAGGACAGGGGGAAAGAAACACTGAAGCTTTCTTT
CDR3 protein: CASSQGQGERNTEAFF

V gene: TRBV5-1
clone size: -
J gene: TRBJ2-7
D gene: TRBD1
CDR3 DNA: TGCGCCTGCAAAAGGGACAGGCCCTACGAGCAGTACTTC
CDR3 protein: CACKRDRPYEQYF

V gene: TRBV19
clone size: many
J gene: TRBJ1-2
D gene: -
CDR3 DNA: TGTGCCATAGGAAGGGACTATGGCTACACCTTC
CDR3 protein: CAIGRDYGYTF

V gene: TRBV29-1
clone size: many
J gene: TRBJ2-2
D gene: TRBD1
CDR3 DNA: TGCAGCGCAGGGACAGGTTTTTACACCGGGGAGCTGTTTTTT
CDR3 protein: CSAGTGFYTGELFF

V gene: TRBV18
clone size: -
J gene: TRBJ2-6
D gene: -
CDR3 DNA: TGTGCCAGCACACCGGGGGCTGGGGCCAACGTCCTGACTTTC
CDR3 protein: CASTPGAGANVLTF

V gene: TRBV5-1
clone size: -
J gene: TRBJ1-2
D gene: -
CDR3 DNA: TGCGCCAGCTATTTTGACGGAGACTATGGCTACACCTTC
CDR3 protein: CASYFDGDYGYTF

V gene: TRBV11-2
clone size: many
J gene: TRBJ2-5
D gene: TRBD2
CDR3 DNA: TGTGCCAGCAGCTTAGGTCGGCTAGCGGGGGGCGCGGGACAAGAGACCCAGTACTTC
CDR3 protein: CASSLGRLAGGAGQETQYF

V gene: TRBV11-1
clone size: many
J gene: TRBJ1-5
D gene: -
CDR3 DNA: TGTGCCAGCAGCAAAGCAGGGGTCGGGAGCAATCAGCCCCAGCATTTT
CDR3 protein: CASSKAGVGSNQPQHF

V gene: TRBV27
clone size: few
J gene: TRBJ2-2
D gene: -
CDR3 DNA: TGTGCCACACGACAGCGTCGGGGCGGGGAGCTGTTTTTT
CDR3 protein: CATRQRRGGELFF

V gene: TRBV6-1
clone size: -
J gene: TRBJ1-2
D gene: -
CDR3 DNA: TGTGCCAGCAGTACCCCCTCACAGGCTAACTATGGCTACACCTTC
CDR3 protein: CASSTPSQANYGYTF

V gene: TRBV5-1
clone size: many
J gene: TRBJ1-1
D gene: -
CDR3 DNA: TGCGCCAGCAGCTGGGGCGGCGCTGAGACTGAAGCTTTCTTT
CDR3 protein: CASSWGGAETEAFF

V gene: TRBV24-1
clone size: many
J gene: TRBJ2-7
D gene: -
CDR3 DNA: TGTGCCACCAGTGATTCCCCCCGAGCCGAGCAGTACTTC
CDR3 protein: CATSDSPRAEQYF

V gene: TRBV6-2/TRBV6-3
clone size: -
J gene: TRBJ1-1
D gene: TRBD1
CDR3 DNA: TGTGCCAGCACCGCAGGGGGAGGCACTGAAGCTTTCTTT
CDR3 protein: CASTAGGGTEAFF

V gene: TRBV2
clone size: many
J gene: TRBJ1-2
D gene: TRBD1
CDR3 DNA: TGTGCCGACAGGGGGCGGTATGGCTACACCTTC
CDR3 protein: CADRGRYGYTF

V gene: TRBV27
clone size: -
J gene: TRBJ1-2
D gene: -
CDR3 DNA: TGTGCCAGCAGTTTATCGCCGACAGGAGGCTACACCTTC
CDR3 protein: CASSLSPTGGYTF

V gene: TRBV24-1
clone size: many
J gene: TRBJ1-2
D gene: -
CDR3 DNA: TGTGCCACCAGTGACCCCGGGACATGGGGAGGCTACACCTTC
CDR3 protein: CATSDPGTWGGYTF

V gene: TRBV10-3
clone size: many
J gene: TRBJ1-6
D gene: TRBD1
CDR3 DNA: TGTGCCATCAGTGAGACCCGGGACAGTATACTTAATTCACCCCTCCACTTT
CDR3 protein: CAISETRDSILNSPLHF

V gene: TRBV12-3/TRBV12-4
clone size: many
J gene: TRBJ1-1
D gene: -
CDR3 DNA: TGTGCCAGCCATCGGGGATACGGGTTGAACACTGAAGCTTTCTTT
CDR3 protein: CASHRGYGLNTEAFF

V gene: TRBV15
clone size: many
J gene: TRBJ1-1
D gene: -
CDR3 DNA: TGTGCCACCAGCATTGAGGACACTGAAGCTTTCTTT
CDR3 protein: CATSIEDTEAFF

V gene: TRBV12-3/TRBV12-4
clone size: many
J gene: TRBJ1-2
D gene: TRBD1
CDR3 DNA: TGTGCCAGCACCCTGGACAGGGTTGATGGCTACACCTTC
CDR3 protein: CASTLDRVDGYTF

V gene: TRBV27
clone size: many
J gene: TRBJ2-2
D gene: -
CDR3 DNA: TGTGCCAGCAGTTTACGACCCGGGGAGCTGCTTTTT
CDR3 protein: CASSLRPGELLF

V gene: TRBV9
clone size: -
J gene: TRBJ2-7
D gene: TRBD2
CDR3 DNA: TGTGCCAGCAGCCCGACCGGGGGGACGTTAAGGTACGAGCAGTACTTC
CDR3 protein: CASSPTGGTLRYEQYF